This is a list of T cell receptor beta chains from one sample in a study of blood T cells in healthy people across ages. TCRdb redid the calling of the 5' RACE reads with MiXCR, one entry per CDR3 protein. The data contain around 520,000 distinct CDR3 sequences, about 27% of them seen just once; the ten biggest clones take up over 3.5%. Another study also made use of these data, one on T cells of mothers and their children.

Sample: blood. The receptors shown here come from a boy under 10 years old in good health. CDR3s include the opening cysteine and the closing phenylalanine or tryptophan. The order of the fields is clone size, J gene, V gene, CDR3 protein. Size values are once, few and many counts, or a class for expanded clones, and some rows have none.

>few|TRBJ1-1|TRBV30
CAWTRDPGAEAFF
>few|NA|TRBV2
CASIVGSGRANEQFF
>few|TRBJ1-4|TRBV6-5
CASSYGFRGAEKLFF
>NA|TRBJ2-7|TRBV7-2
CASSSPGPPYEQYF
>NA|TRBJ1-2|TRBV6-6
CASSYSGSYGYGYTF
>few|TRBJ1-1|TRBV7-8
CASSDGRGGRATEAFF
>few|TRBJ1-2|TRBV5-5
CASSYEPGEDGYTF
>once|TRBJ2-1|TRBV14
CASSPLGQGGNEQFF
>once|TRBJ2-5|TRBV9
CASSVAPGTGETQYF
>NA|NA|TRBV11-2
CASSPMAGGRNEQFF
>NA|TRBJ2-4|TRBV29-1
CSVEGHREAKNIQYF
>NA|TRBJ2-2|TRBV27
CASSFRRSNTGELFF
>NA|TRBJ2-1|TRBV6-2/TRBV6-3
CASSSRRGLDNEQFF
>NA|TRBJ2-1|TRBV20-1
CSARNQATGVVENEQFF
>NA|TRBJ2-3|TRBV20-1
CSAGADTDTQYF
>NA|NA|TRBV9
CASSALMDSYEQYF
>NA|TRBJ1-1|TRBV7-7
CASSRGTDTPMNTEAFF
>NA|TRBJ1-1|TRBV20-1
CSASSGLTEAFF
>few|TRBJ2-1|TRBV7-9
CASSPIGRSYNEQFF
>few|TRBJ2-3|TRBV27
CASSLFSRPDTQYF
>few|TRBJ2-5|TRBV15
CATSRADGTSWPQYF
>NA|TRBJ1-6|TRBV19
CAGGLHGTGGRSPLHF
>few|TRBJ2-7|TRBV5-1
CASSLRLGQLYEQYF
>few|TRBJ2-1|TRBV2
CATRQGNNEQFF
>once|TRBJ2-7|TRBV20-1
CSARFGTGWSESYEQYF
>NA|NA|TRBV7-6
CASSSWTGGYHEQYF
>NA|TRBJ2-1|TRBV11-2
CASRRLGGSYNEQFF
>NA|TRBJ2-7|TRBV13
CASSLWTSEFSYEQYF
>NA|TRBJ2-2|TRBV5-1
CASSPVGGTTGELFF
>NA|TRBJ2-3|TRBV9
CASSPYVPDTQYF
>NA|TRBJ2-7|TRBV20-1
CSGLAGAYEQYF
>NA|TRBJ2-1|TRBV18
CASCLMGHEQFF
>NA|TRBJ2-2|TRBV12-3/TRBV12-4
CASRKPGDITGELFF
>many|TRBJ1-5|TRBV24-1
CATDNRQGYNQPQHF
>NA|TRBJ2-5|TRBV20-1
CSARDGSLAGGFQETQYF
>many|TRBJ2-7|TRBV15
CATSRDASGNVEQYF
>NA|TRBJ2-5|TRBV29-1
CSVATGTGAQETQYF